These T cell receptor beta chains were read from a single sample in a study of cytomegalovirus exposure and HLA in healthy donors. Assay used: immunoSEQ multiplex PCR; TCRdb lists only in-frame clones, some missing. This table holds around 76,000 clones, approximately 80% found once. Source material: PBMCs. The source is a woman aged 35 to 49 in good health and CMV-seropositive. Each CDR3 is given with its conserved first and last residue. The D gene is left open where the match is weak. Size is omitted from some rows. Given values are once, few, many or a class for expanded clones.

J | D | size | length | V | CDR3 | DNA
TRBJ2-7 | NA | NA | 15 | TRBV28 | CASRPALGLSYEQYF | TGTGCCAGCAGGCCTGCTTTGGGGCTGTCCTACGAGCAGTACTTC
TRBJ2-5 | TRBD1 | NA | 15 | TRBV18 | CASSPPSTGRATQYF | TGTGCCAGCTCACCACCTTCGACAGGGCGGGCGACCCAGTACTTC
TRBJ2-7 | NA | NA | 13 | TRBV30 | CAWMGQGPDEQYF | TGTGCCTGGATGGGGCAGGGGCCCGACGAGCAGTACTTC
TRBJ2-7 | TRBD1 | NA | 14 | TRBV18 | CASSPRQGAHEQYF | TGTGCCAGCTCACCGAGACAGGGGGCTCACGAGCAGTACTTC
TRBJ2-5 | TRBD1 | few | 16 | TRBV4-2 | CASSQHFGQGQETQYF | TGTGCCAGCAGCCAACACTTTGGACAGGGGCAAGAGACCCAGTACTTC
TRBJ2-1 | TRBD1 | few | 14 | TRBV7-7 | CASSLDTGGNEQFF | TGTGCCAGCAGCTTAGATACAGGGGGGAATGAGCAGTTCTTC
TRBJ1-5 | NA | NA | 13 | TRBV30 | CAWSRGGEQPQHF | TGTGCCTGGAGTCGGGGGGGGGAACAGCCCCAGCATTTT
TRBJ1-5 | NA | NA | 15 | TRBV2 | CASSEAVGGRGPQHF | TGTGCCAGCAGTGAAGCGGTTGGTGGGAGGGGTCCCCAGCATTTT
TRBJ1-3 | NA | NA | 14 | TRBV7-2 | CASSLVSVGNTIYF | TGTGCCAGCAGCTTAGTGTCAGTCGGAAACACCATATATTTT
TRBJ1-1 | NA | NA | 11 | TRBV29-1 | CSAVRNTEAFF | TGCAGCGCTGTCAGGAACACTGAAGCTTTCTTT
TRBJ2-7 | TRBD2 | NA | 14 | TRBV27 | CASSFSGVSYEQYF | TGTGCCAGCAGTTTCAGCGGGGTCTCCTACGAGCAGTACTTC
TRBJ2-3 | NA | once | 12 | TRBV2 | CASRGDTDTQYF | TGTGCCAGCAGGGGCGACACAGATACGCAGTATTTT
TRBJ2-6 | NA | NA | 17 | TRBV9 | CASSVGAGLSGANVLTF | TGTGCCAGCAGCGTAGGCGCAGGGCTCTCTGGGGCCAACGTCCTGACTTTC
TRBJ2-2 | TRBD2 | NA | 18 | TRBV4-1 | CASRVTSGGAQNTGELFF | TGCGCCAGCAGGGTGACTAGCGGGGGGGCGCAGAACACCGGGGAGCTGTTTTTT
TRBJ2-7 | NA | few | 11 | TRBV6-1 | CASSEDGVAAF | TGTGCCAGCAGTGAAGATGGGGTAGCGGCGTTC
TRBJ2-5 | TRBD1 | NA | 16 | TRBV15 | CATSRDRGQNGETQYF | TGTGCCACCAGCAGAGATCGGGGACAGAATGGGGAGACCCAGTACTTC
TRBJ2-2 | TRBD2 | NA | 15 | TRBV6-1 | CASSEQGGATGELFF | TGTGCCAGCAGTGAGCAGGGAGGGGCCACCGGGGAGCTGTTTTTT
TRBJ1-1 | NA | medium-sized | 13 | TRBV6-1 | CATTWGVDTEAFF | TGTGCCACGACGTGGGGGGTCGACACTGAAGCTTTCTTT
TRBJ2-2 | NA | NA | 16 | TRBV19 | CASYNREGVNTGELFF | TGTGCCAGTTATAACAGGGAAGGGGTAAACACCGGGGAGCTGTTTTTT
TRBJ1-1 | NA | NA | 11 | TRBV5-6 | CASSRGTEAFF | TGTGCCAGCAGCAGGGGTACTGAAGCTTTCTTT
TRBJ2-7 | TRBD2 | few | 14 | TRBV5-1 | CASTRLASSYEQYF | TGCGCCAGCACCCGACTAGCAAGCTCCTACGAGCAGTACTTC
TRBJ1-2 | TRBD1 | NA | 15 | TRBV5-4 | CASSYRLTGNDGYTF | TGTGCCAGCAGCTACCGACTGACAGGGAATGATGGCTACACCTTC
TRBJ1-1 | TRBD1 | NA | 13 | TRBV5-4 | CASSLYRGREAFF | TGTGCCAGCAGCTTGTACAGGGGAAGAGAAGCTTTCTTT
TRBJ1-3 | NA | few | 13 | TRBV6-5 | CASSSGGYGAIYF | TGTGCCAGCAGTTCCGGGGGGTACGGCGCCATATATTTT
TRBJ2-7 | TRBD1 | NA | 15 | TRBV6-5 | CASSSDRGISYEQYF | TGTGCCAGCAGTTCCGACAGGGGAATTTCCTACGAGCAGTACTTC
TRBJ2-2 | NA | few | 17 | TRBV7-9 | CASSANRDTGFTGELFF | TGTGCCAGCAGCGCTAACCGGGACACAGGTTTTACCGGGGAGCTGTTTTTT
TRBJ2-7 | NA | NA | 13 | TRBV19 | CASSIAGTYEQYF | TGTGCCAGTAGTATCGCGGGGACCTACGAGCAGTACTTC
TRBJ2-3 | TRBD2 | NA | 14 | TRBV5-4 | CASRGLAATDTQYF | TGTGCCAGCAGGGGACTAGCGGCCACAGATACGCAGTATTTT
TRBJ2-3 | TRBD2 | NA | 15 | TRBV5-1 | CASSGLAGLTDTQYF | TGCGCCAGCAGCGGACTAGCGGGGCTCACAGATACGCAGTATTTT
TRBJ2-7 | NA | few | 13 | TRBV25-1 | CASTEGRDYEQYF | TGTGCCAGCACCGAGGGGCGGGACTACGAGCAGTACTTC
TRBJ1-2 | NA | NA | 12 | TRBV7-2 | CASSFQDYGYTF | TGTGCCAGCAGCTTTCAGGACTATGGCTACACCTTC
TRBJ2-7 | TRBD1 | NA | 14 | TRBV7-2 | CASSPGQAFYEQYF | TGTGCCAGCAGCCCGGGACAGGCCTTCTACGAGCAGTACTTC
TRBJ2-1 | NA | NA | 14 | TRBV10-1 | CASSDGQIDNEQFF | TGCGCCAGCAGTGATGGACAGATTGACAATGAGCAGTTCTTC
TRBJ2-7 | NA | few | 14 | TRBV6-1 | CASSELGGLHEQYF | TGTGCCAGCAGTGAATTGGGGGGTCTCCACGAGCAGTACTTC
TRBJ2-2 | TRBD1 | NA | 16 | TRBV28 | CASRTTGGYNTGELFF | TGTGCCAGCAGGACTACAGGGGGTTATAACACCGGGGAGCTGTTTTTT
TRBJ2-3 | TRBD2 | NA | 13 | TRBV6-1 | CASRTSGTDTQYF | TGTGCCAGCAGGACTAGCGGCACAGATACGCAGTATTTT
TRBJ1-2 | NA | few | 14 | TRBV11-2 | CASSLVNGNYGYTF | TGTGCCAGCAGCTTAGTGAATGGCAACTATGGCTACACCTTC
TRBJ1-2 | NA | NA | 14 | TRBV5-1 | CASSLYGVSEGYTF | TGCGCCAGCAGCTTGTACGGGGTCTCCGAAGGCTACACCTTC
TRBJ2-3 | TRBD1 | once | 17 | TRBV5-1 | CASSLIGGTGVTDTQYF | TGCGCCAGCAGCTTGATTGGAGGGACAGGGGTGACAGATACGCAGTATTTT
TRBJ2-7 | TRBD2 | NA | 14 | TRBV5-6 | CASSLAVGGSEQYF | TGTGCCAGCAGCTTGGCAGTGGGAGGGAGCGAGCAGTACTTC
TRBJ2-1 | NA | NA | 11 | TRBV29-1 | CSVEAGDEQFF | TGCAGCGTTGAAGCAGGGGATGAGCAGTTCTTC
TRBJ1-6 | NA | NA | 15 | TRBV5-1 | CASSLDRAANSPLHF | TGCGCCAGCAGCTTGGACAGGGCTGCGAATTCACCCCTCCACTTT
TRBJ2-4 | NA | NA | 14 | TRBV6-5 | CASSPLQSRNIQYF | TGTGCCAGCAGTCCCCTTCAAAGTCGGAACATTCAGTACTTC
TRBJ2-3 | NA | NA | 16 | TRBV27 | CASSLSIWTGTDTQYF | TGTGCCAGCAGTTTATCAATTTGGACAGGCACAGATACGCAGTATTTT
TRBJ2-1 | TRBD1 | NA | 13 | TRBV4-3 | CASSDRTGNEQFF | TGCGCCAGCAGCGACCGGACAGGGAATGAGCAGTTCTTC